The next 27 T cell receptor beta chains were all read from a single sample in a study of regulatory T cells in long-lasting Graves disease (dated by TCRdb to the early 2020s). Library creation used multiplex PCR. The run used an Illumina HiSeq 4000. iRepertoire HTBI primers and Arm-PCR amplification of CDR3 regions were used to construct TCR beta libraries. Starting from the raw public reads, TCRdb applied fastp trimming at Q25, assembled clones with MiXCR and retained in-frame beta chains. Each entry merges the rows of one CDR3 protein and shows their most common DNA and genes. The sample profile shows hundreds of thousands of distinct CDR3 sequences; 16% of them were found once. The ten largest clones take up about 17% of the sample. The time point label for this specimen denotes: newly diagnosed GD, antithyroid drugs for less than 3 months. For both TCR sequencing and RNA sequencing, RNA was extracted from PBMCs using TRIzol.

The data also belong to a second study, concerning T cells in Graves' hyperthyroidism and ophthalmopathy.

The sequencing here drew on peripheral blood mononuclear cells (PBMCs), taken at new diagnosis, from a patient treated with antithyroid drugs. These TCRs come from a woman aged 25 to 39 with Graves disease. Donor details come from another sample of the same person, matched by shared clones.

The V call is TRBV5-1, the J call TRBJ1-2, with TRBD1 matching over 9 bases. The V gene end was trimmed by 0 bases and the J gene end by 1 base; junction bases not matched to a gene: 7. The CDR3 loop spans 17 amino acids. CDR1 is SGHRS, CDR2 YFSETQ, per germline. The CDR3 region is CASSLGGQGRVNYGYTF. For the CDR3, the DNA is TGCGCCAGCAGCTTGGGGGGACAGGGAAGGGTTAACTATGGCTACACCTTC.

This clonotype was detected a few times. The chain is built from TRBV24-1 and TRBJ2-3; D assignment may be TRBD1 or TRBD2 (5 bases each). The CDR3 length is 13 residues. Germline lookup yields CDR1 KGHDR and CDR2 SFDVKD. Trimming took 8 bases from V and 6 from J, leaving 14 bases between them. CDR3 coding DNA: TGTGCCACCAACCGGGACGCCATGGATACGCAGTATTTT. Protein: CATNRDAMDTQYF.

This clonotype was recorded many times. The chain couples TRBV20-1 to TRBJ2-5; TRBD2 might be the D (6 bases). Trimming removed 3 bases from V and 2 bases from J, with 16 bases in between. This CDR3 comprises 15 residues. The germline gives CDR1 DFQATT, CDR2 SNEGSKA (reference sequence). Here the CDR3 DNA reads TGCAGTGCTAGGCGCCCCGGGACTGCGCAAGAGACCCAGTACTTC. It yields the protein CSARRPGTAQETQYF.

The CDR3 loop reads CASSVGTSETQYF. Written as DNA, the CDR3 is TGTGCCAGCAGCGTAGGGACTAGCGAGACCCAGTACTTC. The chain uses TRBV9 and TRBJ2-5; 8 bases agree with TRBD2. The CDR3 is 13 residues long. The V gene's germline CDR1 is SGDLS and CDR2 YYNGEE. V lost 0 bases to trimming and J lost 5 bases; unmatched junction nucleotides: 0.

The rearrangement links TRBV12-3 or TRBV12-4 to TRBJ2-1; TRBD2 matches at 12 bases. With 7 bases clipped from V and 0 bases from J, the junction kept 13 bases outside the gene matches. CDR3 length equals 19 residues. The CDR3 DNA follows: TGTGCCAGCATTAAAAAGGGACTAGCGGGTCGTAGCTCCTACAATGAGCAGTTCTTC. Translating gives CASIKKGLAGRSSYNEQFF.

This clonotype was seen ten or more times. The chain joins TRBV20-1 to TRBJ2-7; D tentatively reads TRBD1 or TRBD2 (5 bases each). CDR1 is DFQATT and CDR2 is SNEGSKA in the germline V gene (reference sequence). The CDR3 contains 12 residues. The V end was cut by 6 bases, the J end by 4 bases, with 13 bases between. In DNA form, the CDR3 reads TGCAGTGCCCCGGGACGGTGGTACGAGCAGTACTTC. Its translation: CSAPGRWYEQYF.

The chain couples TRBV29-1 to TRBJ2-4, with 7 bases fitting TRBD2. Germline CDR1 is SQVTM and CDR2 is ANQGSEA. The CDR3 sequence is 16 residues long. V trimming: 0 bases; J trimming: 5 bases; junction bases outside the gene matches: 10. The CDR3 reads CSVEEGGWINQNIQYF. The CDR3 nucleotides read TGCAGCGTTGAAGAGGGGGGGTGGATTAACCAAAACATTCAGTACTTC.

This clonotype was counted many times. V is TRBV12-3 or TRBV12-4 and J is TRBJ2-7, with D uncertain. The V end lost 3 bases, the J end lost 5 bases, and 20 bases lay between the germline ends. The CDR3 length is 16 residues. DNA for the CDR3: TGTGCCAGCAGTTTTACGCGTCGGCTAGGCGGCAACGAGCAGTACTTC. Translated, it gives CASSFTRRLGGNEQYF.

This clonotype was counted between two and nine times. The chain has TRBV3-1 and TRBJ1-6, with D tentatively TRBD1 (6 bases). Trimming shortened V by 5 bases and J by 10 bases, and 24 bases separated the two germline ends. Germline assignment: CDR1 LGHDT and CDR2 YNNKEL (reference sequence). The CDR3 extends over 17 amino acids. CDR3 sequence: CASSRSTGSGSNSPLHF. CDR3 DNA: TGTGCCAGCAGCAGAAGTACAGGGTCCGGCTCAAACTCACCCCTCCACTTT. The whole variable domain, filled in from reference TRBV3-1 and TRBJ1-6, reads DTAVSQTPKYLVTQMGNDKSIKCEQNLGHDTMYWYKQDSKKFLKIMFSYNNKELIINETVPNRFSPKSPDKAHLNLHINSLELGDSAVYFCASSRSTGSGSNSPLHFGNGTRLTVT.

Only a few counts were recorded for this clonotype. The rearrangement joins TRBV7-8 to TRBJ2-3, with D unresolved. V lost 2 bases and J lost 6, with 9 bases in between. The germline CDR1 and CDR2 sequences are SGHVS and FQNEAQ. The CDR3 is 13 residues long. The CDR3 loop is CASSLSFRDTQYF. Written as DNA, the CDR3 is TGTGCCAGCAGCTTAAGTTTCAGGGATACGCAGTATTTT.

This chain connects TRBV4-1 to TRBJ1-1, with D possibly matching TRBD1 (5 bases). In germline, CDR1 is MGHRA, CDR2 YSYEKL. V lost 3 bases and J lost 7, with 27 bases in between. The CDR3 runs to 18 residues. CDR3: CASSHLPVRGRASVEAFF. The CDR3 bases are TGCGCCAGCAGCCACCTCCCCGTCAGAGGCAGGGCCTCGGTTGAAGCTTTCTTT.

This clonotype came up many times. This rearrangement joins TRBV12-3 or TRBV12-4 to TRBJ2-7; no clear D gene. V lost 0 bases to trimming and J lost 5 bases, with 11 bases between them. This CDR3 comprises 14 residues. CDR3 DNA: TGTGCCAGCAGTTTAGCGGCGTCGTGGGACGAGCAGTACTTC. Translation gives CASSLAASWDEQYF.

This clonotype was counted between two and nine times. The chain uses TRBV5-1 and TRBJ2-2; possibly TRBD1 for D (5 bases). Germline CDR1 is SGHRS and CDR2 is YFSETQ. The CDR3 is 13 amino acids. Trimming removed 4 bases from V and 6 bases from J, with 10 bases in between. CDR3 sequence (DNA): TGCGCCAGCAGCCCCGGACATCCCGGGGAGCTGTTTTTT. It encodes CASSPGHPGELFF. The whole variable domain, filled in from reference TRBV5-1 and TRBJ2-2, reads KAGVTQTPRYLIKTRGQQVTLSCSPISGHRSVSWYQQTPGQGLQFLFEYFSETQRNKGNFPGRFSGRQFSNSRSEMNVSTLELGDSALYLCASSPGHPGELFFGEGSRLTVL.

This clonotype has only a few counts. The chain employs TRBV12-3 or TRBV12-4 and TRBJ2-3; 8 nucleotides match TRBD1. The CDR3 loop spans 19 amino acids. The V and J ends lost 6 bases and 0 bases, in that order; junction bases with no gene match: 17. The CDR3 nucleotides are TGTGCCAGCAGACCTAACAAGGGGGACAGGAGAACTAGCACAGATACGCAGTATTTT. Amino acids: CASRPNKGDRRTSTDTQYF.

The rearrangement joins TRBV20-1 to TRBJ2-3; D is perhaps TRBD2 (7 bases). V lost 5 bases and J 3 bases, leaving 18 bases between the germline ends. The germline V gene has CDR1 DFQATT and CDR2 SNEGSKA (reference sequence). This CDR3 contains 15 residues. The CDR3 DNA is TGCAGTGCTGGGAGCGGGACACTACTAACAGATACGCAGTATTTT. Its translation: CSAGSGTLLTDTQYF.

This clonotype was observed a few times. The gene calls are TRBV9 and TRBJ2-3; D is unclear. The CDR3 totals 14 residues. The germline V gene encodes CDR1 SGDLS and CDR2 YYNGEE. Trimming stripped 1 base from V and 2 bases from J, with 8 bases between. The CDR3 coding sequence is TGTGCCAGCAGCGTACTCGGAACCACAGATACGCAGTATTTT. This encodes CASSVLGTTDTQYF. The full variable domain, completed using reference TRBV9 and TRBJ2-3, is DSGVTQTPKHLITATGQRVTLRCSPRSGDLSVYWYQQSLDQGLQFLIQYYNGEERAKGNILERFSAQQFPDLHSELNLSSLELGDSALYFCASSVLGTTDTQYFGPGTRLTVL.

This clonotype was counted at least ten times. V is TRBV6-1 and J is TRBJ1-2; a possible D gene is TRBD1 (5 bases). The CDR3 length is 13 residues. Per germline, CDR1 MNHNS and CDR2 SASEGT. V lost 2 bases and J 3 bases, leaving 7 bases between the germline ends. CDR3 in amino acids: CASSERQYYGYTF. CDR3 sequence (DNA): TGTGCCAGCAGTGAAAGACAGTACTATGGCTACACCTTC.

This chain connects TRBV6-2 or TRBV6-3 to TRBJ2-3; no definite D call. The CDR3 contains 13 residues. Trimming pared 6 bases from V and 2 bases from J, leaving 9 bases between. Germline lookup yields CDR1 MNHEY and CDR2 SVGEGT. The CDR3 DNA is TGTGCCAGCAGCCAAGAAACCACAGATACGCAGTATTTT. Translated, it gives CASSQETTDTQYF.

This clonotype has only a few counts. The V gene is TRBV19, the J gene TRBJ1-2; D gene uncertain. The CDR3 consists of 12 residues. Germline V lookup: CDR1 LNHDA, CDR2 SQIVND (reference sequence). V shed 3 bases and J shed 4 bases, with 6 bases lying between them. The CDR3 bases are TGTGCCAGTAGTATCGACGCCTATGGCTACACCTTC. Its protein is CASSIDAYGYTF.

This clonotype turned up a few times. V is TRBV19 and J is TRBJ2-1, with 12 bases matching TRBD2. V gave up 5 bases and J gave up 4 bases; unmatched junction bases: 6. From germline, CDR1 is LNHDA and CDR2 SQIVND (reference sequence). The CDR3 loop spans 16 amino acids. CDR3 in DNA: TGTGCCAGTAGTGATCTAGCGGGAGGGGGTTACAATGAGCAGTTCTTC. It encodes CASSDLAGGGYNEQFF.

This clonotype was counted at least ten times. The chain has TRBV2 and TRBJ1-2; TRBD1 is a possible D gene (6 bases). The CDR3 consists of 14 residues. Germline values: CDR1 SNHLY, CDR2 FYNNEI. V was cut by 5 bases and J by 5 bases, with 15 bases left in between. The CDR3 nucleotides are TGTGCCAGCAGTTCCCACCGGGACAAGTATGGCTACACCTTC. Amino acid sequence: CASSSHRDKYGYTF.

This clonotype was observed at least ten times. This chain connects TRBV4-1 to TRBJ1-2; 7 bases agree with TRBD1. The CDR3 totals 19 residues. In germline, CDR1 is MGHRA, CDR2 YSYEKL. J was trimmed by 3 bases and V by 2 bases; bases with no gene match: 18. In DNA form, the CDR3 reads TGCGCCAGCAGCCAATCTGACAGGGTATCTCGGCGGAAGGACTATGGCTACACCTTC. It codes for CASSQSDRVSRRKDYGYTF.

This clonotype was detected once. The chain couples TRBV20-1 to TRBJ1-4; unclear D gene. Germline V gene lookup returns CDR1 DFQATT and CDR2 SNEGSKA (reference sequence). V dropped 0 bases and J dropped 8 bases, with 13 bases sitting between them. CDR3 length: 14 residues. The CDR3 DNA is TGCAGTGCTAGAGATGAGAGAGGGTTCGAAAAACTGTTTTTT. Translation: CSARDERGFEKLFF.

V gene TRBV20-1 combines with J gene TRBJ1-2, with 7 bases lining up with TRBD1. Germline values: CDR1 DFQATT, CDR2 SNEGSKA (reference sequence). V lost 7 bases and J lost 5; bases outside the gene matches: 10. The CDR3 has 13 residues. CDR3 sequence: CSGAEGQSYGYTF. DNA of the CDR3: TGCAGTGGGGCCGAGGGACAGAGTTATGGCTACACCTTC.

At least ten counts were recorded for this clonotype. The CDR3 nucleotides read TGTGCCAGCAGCTTAGTGCGGGAGAGGACAGCTCCCTACGAGCAGTACTTC. Protein product: CASSLVRERTAPYEQYF. This chain joins TRBV7-9 and TRBJ2-7; tentatively, D is TRBD2 (7 bases). Germline V gene sequence: CDR1 SEHNR, CDR2 FQNEAQ (reference sequence). The CDR3 is made up of 17 amino acids. V was clipped by 1 base and J by 2 bases, with 18 bases between them.

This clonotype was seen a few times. The CDR3 spells CASSQAVGGRAYNEQFF. The CDR3 bases are TGTGCCAGCAGCCAAGCGGTAGGCGGGAGGGCCTACAATGAGCAGTTCTTC. The chain carries TRBV3-1 and TRBJ2-1; 9 bases are a match to TRBD2. With 1 base clipped from V and 2 bases from J, the junction kept 6 bases outside the gene matches. The CDR3 extends over 17 amino acids. In germline, CDR1 is LGHDT, CDR2 YNNKEL (reference sequence).

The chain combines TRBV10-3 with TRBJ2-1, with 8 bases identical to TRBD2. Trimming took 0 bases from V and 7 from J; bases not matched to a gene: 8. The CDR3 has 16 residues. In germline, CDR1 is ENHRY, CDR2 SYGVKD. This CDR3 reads CAISESTAGGLNEQFF. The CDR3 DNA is TGTGCCATCAGTGAGTCGACGGCGGGAGGCTTGAATGAGCAGTTCTTC.